This TCR beta chain was found in a study of patients and donors after allogeneic stem cell transplantation. The sample holds a few counts of this clonotype. Using its own MiXCR run on the RT-PCR reads, TCRdb lists one record per CDR3 protein. Among roughly 200,000 distinct CDR3 sequences, around two fifths were seen once, and the ten largest hold approximately 30%. Germline values: CDR1 SGHTA, CDR2 FQGNSA. V lost 2 bases, J lost 0 bases, and 17 bases lay in between. The CDR3 extends over 18 amino acids. The source material was blood, either unsorted or a sorted T cell fraction (not recorded which). This chain joins TRBV7-2 and TRBJ1-5; the D gene is possibly TRBD1 (5 bases). This TCR came from a human donor who was either an allogeneic HSCT recipient or a stem cell or donor lymphocyte infusion donor (not recorded which). It is not recorded whose cells these are; they may come from a transplant donor. The DNA of the CDR3 is TGTGCCAGCAGCTTACCCCGGGGACTTACTGATAGCAATCAGCCCCAGCATTTT. Amino acids: CASSLPRGLTDSNQPQHF.